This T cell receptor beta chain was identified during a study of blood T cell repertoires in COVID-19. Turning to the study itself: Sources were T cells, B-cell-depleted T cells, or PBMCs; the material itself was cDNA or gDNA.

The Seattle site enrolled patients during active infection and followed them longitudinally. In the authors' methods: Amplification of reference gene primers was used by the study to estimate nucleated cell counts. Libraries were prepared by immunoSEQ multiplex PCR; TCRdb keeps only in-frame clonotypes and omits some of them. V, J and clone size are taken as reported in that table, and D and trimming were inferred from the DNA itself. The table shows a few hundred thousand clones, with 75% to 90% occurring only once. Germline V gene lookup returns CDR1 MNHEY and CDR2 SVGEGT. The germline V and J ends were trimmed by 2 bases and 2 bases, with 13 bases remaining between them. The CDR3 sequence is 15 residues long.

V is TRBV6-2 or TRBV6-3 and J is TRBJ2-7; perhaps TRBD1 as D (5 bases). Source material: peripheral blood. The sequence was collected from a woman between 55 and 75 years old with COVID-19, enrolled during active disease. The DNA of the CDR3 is TGTGCCAGCAGTTACGGGCAGGGCCAGACCTACGAGCAGTACTTC. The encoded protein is CASSYGQGQTYEQYF.